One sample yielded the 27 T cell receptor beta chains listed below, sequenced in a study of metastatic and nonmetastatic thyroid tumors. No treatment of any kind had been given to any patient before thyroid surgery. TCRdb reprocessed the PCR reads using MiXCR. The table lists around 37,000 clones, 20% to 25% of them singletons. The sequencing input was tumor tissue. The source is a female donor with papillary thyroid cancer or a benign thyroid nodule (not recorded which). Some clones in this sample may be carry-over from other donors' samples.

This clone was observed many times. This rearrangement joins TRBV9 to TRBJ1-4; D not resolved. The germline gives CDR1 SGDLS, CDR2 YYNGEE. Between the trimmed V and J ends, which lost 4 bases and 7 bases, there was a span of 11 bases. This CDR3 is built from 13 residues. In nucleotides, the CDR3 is TGTGCCAGCAGCCTCCCAGGCAGTGAAAAACTGTTTTTT. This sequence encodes CASSLPGSEKLFF. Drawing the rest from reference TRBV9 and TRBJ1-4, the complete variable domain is DSGVTQTPKHLITATGQRVTLRCSPRSGDLSVYWYQQSLDQGLQFLIQYYNGEERAKGNILERFSAQQFPDLHSELNLSSLELGDSALYFCASSLPGSEKLFFGSGTQLSVL.

Here the CDR3 reads CASSLSRTGPRGYTF. As DNA, the CDR3 is TGTGCCAGCAGTCTCTCCCGGACGGGTCCGCGTGGCTACACCTTC. V is TRBV27 and J is TRBJ1-2, with D uncertain. The V gene lost 5 bases and the J gene lost 7 bases, with 20 bases spanning the gap. Per germline, CDR1 MNHEY and CDR2 SMNVEV (reference sequence). The CDR3 is made up of 15 amino acids.

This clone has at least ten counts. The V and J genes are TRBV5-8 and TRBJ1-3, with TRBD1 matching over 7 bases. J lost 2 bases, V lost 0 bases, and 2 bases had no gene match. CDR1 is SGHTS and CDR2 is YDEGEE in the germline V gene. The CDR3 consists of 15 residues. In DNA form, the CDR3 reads TGTGCCAGCAGCTTGGAAGGGACAGCTGGAAACACCATATATTTT. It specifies CASSLEGTAGNTIYF.

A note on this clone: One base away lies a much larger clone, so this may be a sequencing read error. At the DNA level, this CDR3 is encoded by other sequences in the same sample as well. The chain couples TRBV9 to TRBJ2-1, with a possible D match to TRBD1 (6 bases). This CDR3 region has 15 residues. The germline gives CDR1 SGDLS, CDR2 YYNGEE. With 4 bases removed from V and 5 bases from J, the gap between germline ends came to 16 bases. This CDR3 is CASSPRDKLDNEQFF. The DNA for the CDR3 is TGTGCCAGCAGCCCACGGGACAAGCTAGACAATGAGCAGTTCTTC.

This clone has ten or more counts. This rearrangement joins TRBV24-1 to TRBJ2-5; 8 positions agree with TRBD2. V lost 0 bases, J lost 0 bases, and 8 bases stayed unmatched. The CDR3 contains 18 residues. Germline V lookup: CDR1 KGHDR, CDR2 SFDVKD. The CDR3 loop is CATSDLPHLAGYQETQYF. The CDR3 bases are TGTGCCACCAGTGATTTGCCCCACCTAGCGGGCTACCAAGAGACCCAGTACTTC.

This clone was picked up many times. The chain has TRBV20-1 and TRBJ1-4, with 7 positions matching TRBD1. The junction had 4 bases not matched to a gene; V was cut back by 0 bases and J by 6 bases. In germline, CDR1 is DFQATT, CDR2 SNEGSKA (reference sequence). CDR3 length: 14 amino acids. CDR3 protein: CSARDPGGDEKLFF. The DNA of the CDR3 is TGCAGTGCTAGAGATCCAGGGGGTGATGAAAAACTGTTTTTT.

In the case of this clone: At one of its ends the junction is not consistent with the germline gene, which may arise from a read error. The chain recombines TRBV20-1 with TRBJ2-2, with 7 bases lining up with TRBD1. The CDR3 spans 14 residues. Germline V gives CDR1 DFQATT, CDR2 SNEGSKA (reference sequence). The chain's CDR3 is CIARAHTGVGELFF. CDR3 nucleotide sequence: TGCATTGCTAGAGCACATACAGGGGTCGGGGAGCTGTTTTTT.

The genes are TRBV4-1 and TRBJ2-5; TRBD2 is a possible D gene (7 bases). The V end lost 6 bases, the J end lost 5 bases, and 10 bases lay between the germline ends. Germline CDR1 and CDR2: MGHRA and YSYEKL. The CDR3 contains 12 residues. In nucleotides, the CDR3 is TGCGCCAGCAGAGGGGGGGAGGAGACCCAGTACTTC. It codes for CASRGGEETQYF.

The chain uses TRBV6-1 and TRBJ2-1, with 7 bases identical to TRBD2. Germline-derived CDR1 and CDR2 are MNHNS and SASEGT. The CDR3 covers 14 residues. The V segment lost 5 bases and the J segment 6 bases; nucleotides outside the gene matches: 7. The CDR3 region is CASSREGGVNEQFF. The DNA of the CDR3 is TGTGCCAGCAGTCGAGAGGGAGGGGTCAATGAGCAGTTCTTC.

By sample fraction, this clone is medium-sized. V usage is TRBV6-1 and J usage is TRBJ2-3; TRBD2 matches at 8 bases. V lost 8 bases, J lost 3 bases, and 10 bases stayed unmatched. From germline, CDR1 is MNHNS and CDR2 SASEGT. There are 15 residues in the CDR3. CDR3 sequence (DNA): TGTGCCAGCGGACGGGCAAGCGGGGGTACAGATACGCAGTATTTT. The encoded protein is CASGRASGGTDTQYF.

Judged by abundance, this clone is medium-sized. CDR3 in amino acids: CASSYPMGYEQYF. The DNA for the CDR3 is TGTGCCAGCAGTTACCCCATGGGGTACGAGCAGTACTTC. This chain links TRBV6-2 or TRBV6-3 with TRBJ2-7; no reliable D call. Germline V gene sequence: CDR1 MNHEY, CDR2 SVGEGT. V dropped 2 bases and J dropped 4 bases, with 9 bases sitting between them. This CDR3 contains 13 residues.

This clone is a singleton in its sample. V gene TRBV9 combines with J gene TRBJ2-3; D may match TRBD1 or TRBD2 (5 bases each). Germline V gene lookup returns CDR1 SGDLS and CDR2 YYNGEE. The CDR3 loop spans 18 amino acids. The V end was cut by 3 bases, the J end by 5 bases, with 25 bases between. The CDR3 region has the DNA TGTGCCAGCAGCGACCTAGCATGGGTGGGGCCCGGGGTAGATACGCAGTATTTT. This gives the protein CASSDLAWVGPGVDTQYF.

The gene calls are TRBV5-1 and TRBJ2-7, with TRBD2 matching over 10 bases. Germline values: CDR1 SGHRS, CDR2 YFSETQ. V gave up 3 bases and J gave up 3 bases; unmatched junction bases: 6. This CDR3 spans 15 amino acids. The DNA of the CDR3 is TGCGCCAGCAGCTGGACTAGCGGTCTGATCTACGAGCAGTACTTC. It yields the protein CASSWTSGLIYEQYF.

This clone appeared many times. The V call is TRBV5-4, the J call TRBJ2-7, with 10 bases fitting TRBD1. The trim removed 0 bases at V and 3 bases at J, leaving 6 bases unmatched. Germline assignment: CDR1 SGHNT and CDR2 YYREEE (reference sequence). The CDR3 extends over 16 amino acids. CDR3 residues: CASSLGQGAKLYEQYF. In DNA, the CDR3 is TGTGCCAGCAGCTTGGGACAGGGGGCCAAACTCTACGAGCAGTACTTC.

For the CDR3, the DNA is TGTGCCAGCAACCAGGGACTCCAGTACTTC. Protein product: CASNQGLQYF. The chain recombines TRBV28 with TRBJ2-7; tentative D call: TRBD2 (6 bases). V was trimmed by 7 bases and J by 10 bases, leaving 11 bases between them. CDR3 length: 10 residues. Germline V lookup: CDR1 MDHEN, CDR2 SYDVKM.

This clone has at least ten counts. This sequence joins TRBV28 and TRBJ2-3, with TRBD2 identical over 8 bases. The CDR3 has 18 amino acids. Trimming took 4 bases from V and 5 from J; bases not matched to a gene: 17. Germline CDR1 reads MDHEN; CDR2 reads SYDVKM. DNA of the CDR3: TGTGCCAGCAGTTCGATGTCCCAAGCGGGGGCCCGAGGAGATACGCAGTATTTT. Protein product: CASSSMSQAGARGDTQYF.

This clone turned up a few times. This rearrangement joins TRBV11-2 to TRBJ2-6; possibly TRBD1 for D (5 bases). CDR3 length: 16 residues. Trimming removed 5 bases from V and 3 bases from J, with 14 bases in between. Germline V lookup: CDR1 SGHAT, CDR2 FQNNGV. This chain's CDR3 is CASSPPPGYGANVLTF. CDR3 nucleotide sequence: TGTGCCAGCAGCCCGCCTCCAGGGTATGGGGCCAACGTCCTGACTTTC. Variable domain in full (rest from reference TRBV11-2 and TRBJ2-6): EAGVAQSPRYKIIEKRQSVAFWCNPISGHATLYWYQQILGQGPKLLIQFQNNGVVDDSQLPKDRFSAERLKGVDSTLKIQPAKLEDSAVYLCASSPPPGYGANVLTFGAGSRLTVL.

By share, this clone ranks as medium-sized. This CDR3 reads CASSLGGGDEQYF. CDR3 DNA: TGTGCCAGCAGTTTAGGGGGAGGGGACGAGCAGTACTTC. The J gene is TRBJ2-7, the V gene TRBV12-3 or TRBV12-4, with 7 bases that match TRBD2. V shed 1 base and J 5 bases; nucleotides not matched to a gene: 2. CDR3 length: 13 amino acids.

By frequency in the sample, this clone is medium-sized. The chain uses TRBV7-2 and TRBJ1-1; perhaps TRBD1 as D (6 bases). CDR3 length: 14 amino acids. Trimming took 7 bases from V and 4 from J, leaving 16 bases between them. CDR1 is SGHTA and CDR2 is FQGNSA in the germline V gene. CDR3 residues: CASTLKQGGTEAFF. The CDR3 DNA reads TGTGCCAGCACCCTCAAACAGGGCGGCACTGAAGCTTTCTTT.

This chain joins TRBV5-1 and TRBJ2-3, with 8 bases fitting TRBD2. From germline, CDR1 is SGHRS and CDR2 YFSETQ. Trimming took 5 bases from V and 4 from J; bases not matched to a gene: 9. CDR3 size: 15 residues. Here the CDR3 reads CASSSSGIRPDTQYF. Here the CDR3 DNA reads TGCGCCAGCAGTAGTAGCGGGATCCGCCCAGATACGCAGTATTTT.

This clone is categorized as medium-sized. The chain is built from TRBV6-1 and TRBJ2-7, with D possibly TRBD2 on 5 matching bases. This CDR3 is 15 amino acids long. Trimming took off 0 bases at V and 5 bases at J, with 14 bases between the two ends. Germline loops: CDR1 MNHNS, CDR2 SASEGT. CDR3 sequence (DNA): TGTGCCAGCAGTGAAGCCCTGGTTCCCGGGGACGAGCAGTACTTC. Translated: CASSEALVPGDEQYF.

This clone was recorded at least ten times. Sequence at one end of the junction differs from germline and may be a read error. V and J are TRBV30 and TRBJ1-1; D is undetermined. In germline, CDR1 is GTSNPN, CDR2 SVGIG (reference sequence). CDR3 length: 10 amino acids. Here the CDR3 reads CALDLPFRLF. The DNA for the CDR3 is TGTGCCTTGGACCTACCCTTCAGGCTATTT.

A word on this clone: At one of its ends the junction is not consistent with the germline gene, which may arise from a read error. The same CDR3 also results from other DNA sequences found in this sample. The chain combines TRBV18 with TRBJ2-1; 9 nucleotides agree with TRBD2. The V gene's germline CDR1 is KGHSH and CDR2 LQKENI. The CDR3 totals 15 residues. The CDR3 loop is CASSPLAGAYNEQFF. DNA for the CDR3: TGTGCCAGCTCGCCACTAGCGGGCGCCTACAATGAGCAGTTCTTC.

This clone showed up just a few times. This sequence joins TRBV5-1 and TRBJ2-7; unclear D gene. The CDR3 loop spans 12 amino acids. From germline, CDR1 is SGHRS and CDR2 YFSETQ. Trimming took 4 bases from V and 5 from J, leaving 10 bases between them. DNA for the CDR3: TGCGCCAGCAGCAGATCCGGTGACGAGCAGTACTTC. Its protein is CASSRSGDEQYF. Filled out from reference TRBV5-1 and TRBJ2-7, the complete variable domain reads KAGVTQTPRYLIKTRGQQVTLSCSPISGHRSVSWYQQTPGQGLQFLFEYFSETQRNKGNFPGRFSGRQFSNSRSEMNVSTLELGDSALYLCASSRSGDEQYFGPGTRLTVT.

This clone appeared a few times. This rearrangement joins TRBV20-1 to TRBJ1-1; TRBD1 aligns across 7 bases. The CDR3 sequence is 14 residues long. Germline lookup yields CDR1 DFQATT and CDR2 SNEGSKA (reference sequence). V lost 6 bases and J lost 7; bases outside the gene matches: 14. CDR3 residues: CSAPTTTGKDEAFF. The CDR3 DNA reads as TGCAGTGCCCCGACAACGACAGGGAAGGATGAAGCTTTCTTT.

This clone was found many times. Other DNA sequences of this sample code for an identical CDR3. The CDR3 DNA sequence: TGTGCCAGCAGTGAACTAGCGGGAGGGCCAGAGACCCAGTACTTC. Its protein product is CASSELAGGPETQYF. The genes are TRBV6-1 and TRBJ2-5, with TRBD2 identical over 12 bases. This CDR3 is 15 amino acids long. Germline CDR1 MNHNS, CDR2 SASEGT. V dropped 2 bases and J dropped 4; count of bases not matched to a gene: 2.

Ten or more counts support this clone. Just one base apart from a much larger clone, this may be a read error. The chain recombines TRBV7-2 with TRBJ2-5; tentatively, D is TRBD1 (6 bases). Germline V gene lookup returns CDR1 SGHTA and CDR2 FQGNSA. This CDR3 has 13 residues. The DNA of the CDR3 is TGTGCCATCAGCGACGGACAGATGGGGACCCAGTACTTC. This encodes CAISDGQMGTQYF.